A single sample is the source of the 28 T cell receptor beta chains below, sequenced in a study of cytomegalovirus exposure and HLA in healthy donors. The PCR had 60 Vbeta and 13 Jbeta primers. Assay used: immunoSEQ multiplex PCR; TCRdb lists only in-frame clones, some missing. Of some 150,000 clones in the sample, 60% to 80% are singletons; the top ten hold around 3%. What was sequenced was PBMCs. These TCRs come from a man aged 40-49 years in good health and CMV-seronegative.

This chain links TRBV27 with TRBJ1-2, with D tentatively TRBD1 (5 bases). Germline assignment: CDR1 MNHEY and CDR2 SMNVEV (reference sequence). V lost 6 bases, J lost 3 bases, and 14 bases lay in between. The CDR3 is made up of 14 amino acids. For the CDR3, the DNA is TGTGCCAGCAGCCCAGGGTCCGGAGACTATGGCTACACCTTC. It specifies CASSPGSGDYGYTF.

With regard to this clone: Different DNA sequences within this sample yield the same CDR3. The genes are TRBV5-1 and TRBJ2-7; perhaps TRBD1 as D (7 bases). CDR3 length: 14 amino acids. Germline CDR1 SGHRS, CDR2 YFSETQ. Between the trimmed V and J ends, which lost 3 bases and 0 bases, there was a span of 10 bases. CDR3 sequence: CASSSGGSSYEQYF. CDR3 nucleotide sequence: TGCGCCAGCAGCTCAGGGGGGAGCTCCTACGAGCAGTACTTC.

The sample holds a few counts of this clone. This sequence joins TRBV19 and TRBJ2-7; 7 bases are shared with TRBD1. Germline CDR1 reads LNHDA; CDR2 reads SQIVND (reference sequence). CDR3 size: 13 residues. V lost 8 bases to trimming and J lost 6 bases; unmatched junction nucleotides: 10. The CDR3 DNA follows: TGTGCCAGTTCTCAGACAGGGAAGGGCGAGCAGTACTTC. It is translated as CASSQTGKGEQYF.

The chain combines TRBV7-6 with TRBJ2-7; D not resolved. CDR3 length: 14 amino acids. V lost 5 bases and J lost 2, with 13 bases in between. The V gene's germline CDR1 is SGHVS and CDR2 FNYEAQ. The CDR3 region has the DNA TGTGCCAGCAGCCCCGAAACAGAGACCTACGAGCAGTACTTC. Protein product: CASSPETETYEQYF. The whole variable domain, remainder taken from reference TRBV7-6 and TRBJ2-7, is GAGVSQSPRYKVTKRGQDVALRCDPISGHVSLYWYRQALGQGPEFLTYFNYEAQQDKSGLPNDRFSAERPEGSISTLTIQRTEQRDSAMYRCASSPETETYEQYFGPGTRLTVT.

With regard to this clone: In the same sample, other DNA sequences code for this CDR3. V gene TRBV5-1 combines with J gene TRBJ2-3; 15 bases line up with TRBD2. Germline V gene data show CDR1 as SGHRS and CDR2 as YFSETQ. This CDR3 is 17 amino acids long. The junction had 4 bases not matched to a gene; V was cut back by 4 bases and J by 1 base. CDR3 sequence (DNA): TGCGCCAGCAGCCTTGGACTAGCGGGAGGGGGCACAGATACGCAGTATTTT. It translates to CASSLGLAGGGTDTQYF.

V is TRBV5-1 and J is TRBJ2-5; perhaps TRBD1 as D (6 bases). Per the germline V gene, CDR1 is SGHRS and CDR2 is YFSETQ. V lost 4 bases, J lost 0 bases, and 16 bases lay in between. The length of the CDR3 is 16 residues. CDR3 sequence reads: CASSPTGWFDQETQYF. The CDR3 coding sequence is TGCGCCAGCAGCCCCACAGGGTGGTTTGACCAAGAGACCCAGTACTTC. The variable domain in full, with the rest retrieved from reference TRBV5-1 and TRBJ2-5, is KAGVTQTPRYLIKTRGQQVTLSCSPISGHRSVSWYQQTPGQGLQFLFEYFSETQRNKGNFPGRFSGRQFSNSRSEMNVSTLELGDSALYLCASSPTGWFDQETQYFGPGTRLLVL.

Worth noting for this clone: Other DNA variants within this sample encode the same CDR3. J is TRBJ1-1 and V is TRBV7-2, with D maybe TRBD1 (6 bases). Germline CDR1 is SGHTA and CDR2 is FQGNSA. This CDR3 region has 13 residues. Trimming pared 1 base from V and 3 bases from J, leaving 6 bases between. The CDR3 loop is CASSLDRDTEAFF. DNA for the CDR3: TGTGCCAGCAGCTTAGACAGGGACACTGAAGCTTTCTTT.

The genes are TRBV5-4 and TRBJ2-3, with TRBD1 matching 9 bases. The J segment lost 4 bases and the V segment lost 1 base, leaving 10 bases of the junction unmatched. In germline, CDR1 is SGHNT, CDR2 YYREEE (reference sequence). This CDR3 has 17 residues. The CDR3 reads CASSLRTGGSVADTQYF. DNA for the CDR3: TGTGCCAGCAGCTTGAGAACAGGGGGCTCGGTGGCAGATACGCAGTATTTT.

The chain links TRBV6-5 to TRBJ2-5; a weak D match, TRBD1 (5 bases). CDR3 size: 11 residues. Trimming took off 6 bases at V and 5 bases at J, with 7 bases between the two ends. Germline loops: CDR1 MNHEY, CDR2 SVGAGI. This chain's CDR3 is CASRPGETQYF. CDR3 bases: TGTGCCAGCAGACCAGGGGAGACCCAGTACTTC.

The genes are TRBV18 and TRBJ1-5, with D uncertain. There are 15 residues in the CDR3. V was pared by 6 bases and J by 1 base, with 13 bases between. Germline CDR1 KGHSH, CDR2 LQKENI. The CDR3 reads CASSPEGRSNQPQHF. The DNA of the CDR3 is TGTGCCAGCTCCCCCGAGGGTCGGAGCAATCAGCCCCAGCATTTT.

The table lists this clone with a few counts. This chain uses TRBV5-6 with TRBJ1-2; perhaps TRBD1 as D (6 bases). Germline assignment: CDR1 SGHDT and CDR2 YYEEEE. Trimming stripped 2 bases from V and 2 bases from J, with 16 bases between. CDR3 length: 16 residues. Here the CDR3 DNA reads TGTGCCAGCAGCTTTGCCCTGTGGACAGACAACTATGGCTACACCTTC. Translating it yields CASSFALWTDNYGYTF.

The chain employs TRBV5-5 and TRBJ2-7, with D hard to call. CDR3 length: 12 amino acids. V was clipped by 1 base and J by 6 bases, with 8 bases between them. Germline assignment: CDR1 SGHKS and CDR2 YYEKEE (reference sequence). CDR3 in amino acids: CASSLTYGEQYF. CDR3 nucleotide sequence: TGTGCCAGCAGCTTGACGTACGGCGAGCAGTACTTC.

This clone showed up just once. The chain is built from TRBV6-1 and TRBJ2-7; D is unresolved. The CDR3 runs to 15 residues. The V gene lost 6 bases and the J gene lost 2 bases, with 17 bases spanning the gap. The germline CDR1 and CDR2 sequences are MNHNS and SASEGT. CDR3 sequence (DNA): TGTGCCAGCAGCCTCGTTAGCCAGACCCCCTACGAGCAGTACTTC. This sequence encodes CASSLVSQTPYEQYF.

The rearrangement links TRBV5-6 to TRBJ2-7, with TRBD2 matching 11 bases. Trimming cost V 2 bases and J 6 bases; bases outside gene matches: 4. Germline CDR1 and CDR2: SGHDT and YYEEEE. CDR3 length: 14 amino acids. CDR3 nucleotides: TGTGCCAGCAGCTTTAGCGGGAGGGCCTCCGAGCAGTACTTC. This encodes CASSFSGRASEQYF.

J is TRBJ1-3 and V is TRBV4-3; D is perhaps TRBD1 (5 bases). The CDR3 has 15 amino acids. Germline V CDR1 and CDR2: LGHNA, YSLEER. The ends were cut back, 1 base at V and 2 bases at J, with 9 bases in the middle. The chain's CDR3 is CASSQVVQAGNTIYF. Written as DNA, the CDR3 is TGCGCCAGCAGCCAAGTAGTACAGGCTGGAAACACCATATATTTT.

The chain recombines TRBV6-5 with TRBJ1-2; D might be TRBD1 (6 bases). Germline-derived CDR1 and CDR2 are MNHEY and SVGAGI. Trimming took off 7 bases at V and 8 bases at J, with 14 bases between the two ends. The CDR3 consists of 12 residues. CDR3 in DNA: TGTGCCAGCACCAGGGACAACGACGGCTACACCTTC. Amino acids: CASTRDNDGYTF.

This clone was seen more than once but under ten times. V is TRBV21-1 and J is TRBJ2-7; TRBD1, the table's D call, lacks a check against the DNA. TRBV21-1 is recorded as a pseudogene. This CDR3 region has 16 residues. The CDR3 DNA reads as TGTGCCAGCAGCAAAGAGTGGCGGGACAGGGGCTACGAGCAGTACTTC. Translation: CASSKEWRDRGYEQYF.

A few counts support this clone. The rearrangement links TRBV15 to TRBJ2-7; TRBD2 matches 7 bases. V trimming: 0 bases; J trimming: 0 bases; junction bases outside the gene matches: 8. Germline V gene data show CDR1 as LNHNV and CDR2 as YYDKDF (reference sequence). The CDR3 runs 17 residues. The CDR3 sequence is CATSREFGGISSYEQYF. The DNA of the CDR3 is TGTGCCACCAGCAGAGAGTTCGGGGGGATAAGCTCCTACGAGCAGTACTTC.

The chain couples TRBV5-8 to TRBJ2-7; TRBD1 matches 8 bases. Germline loops: CDR1 SGHTS, CDR2 YDEGEE. The V gene end was trimmed by 0 bases and the J gene end by 5 bases; junction bases not matched to a gene: 7. The CDR3 has 15 amino acids. CDR3 sequence (DNA): TGTGCCAGCAGCTTGGATGGGACAGGTTGGAACGAGCAGTACTTC. Translation: CASSLDGTGWNEQYF. Based on the CDR3 plus reference TRBV5-8 and TRBJ2-7, the full variable domain is EAGVTQSPTHLIKTRGQQATLRCSPISGHTSVYWYQQALGLGLQFLLWYDEGEERNRGNFPPRFSGRQFPNYSSELNVNALELEDSALYLCASSLDGTGWNEQYFGPGTRLTVT.

This chain joins TRBV7-2 and TRBJ1-2; maybe TRBD1 (6 bases). CDR1 is SGHTA and CDR2 is FQGNSA in the germline V gene. Trimming removed 5 bases from V and 4 bases from J, with 23 bases in between. The CDR3 runs 17 residues. The CDR3 region has the DNA TGTGCCAGCAGCCCGAAAGACAGGCCTACCATAGCCTATGGCTACACCTTC. It codes for CASSPKDRPTIAYGYTF.

The chain carries TRBV4-3 and TRBJ2-3, with TRBD2 matching 8 bases. V shed 1 base, J shed 0 bases, and the junction held 6 bases outside the gene matches. The germline CDR1 and CDR2 sequences are LGHNA and YSLEER. The CDR3 covers 17 residues. The CDR3 DNA sequence: TGCGCCAGCAGCCAAGCAGCGGGAGCGGGCAGCACAGATACGCAGTATTTT. Translating gives CASSQAAGAGSTDTQYF.

The chain recombines TRBV12-5 with TRBJ2-1, with unresolved D. Germline CDR1 LGHNT, CDR2 FRNRAP. This CDR3 has 13 residues. V was pared by 3 bases and J by 5 bases, with 8 bases between. CDR3 nucleotides: TGTGCTAGTGGTTTCACTCTTAACAATGAGCAGTTCTTC. This gives the protein CASGFTLNNEQFF.

This clone turned up a few times. This chain links TRBV4-1 with TRBJ1-2; D remains ambiguous. V lost 6 bases to trimming and J lost 8 bases, with 10 bases between them. This CDR3 region has 11 residues. The V gene's germline CDR1 is MGHRA and CDR2 YSYEKL. CDR3 sequence reads: CASSRGEGYTF. CDR3 nucleotides: TGCGCCAGCAGTCGCGGGGAAGGCTACACCTTC.

This clone was recorded a few times. The chain has TRBV11-3 and TRBJ2-3; no definite D call. Germline assignment: CDR1 SGHNT and CDR2 YENEEA. V was cut by 0 bases and J by 2 bases, with 3 bases left in between. CDR3 length: 13 amino acids. The DNA for the CDR3 is TGTGCCAGCAGCTTAGACCACACAGATACGCAGTATTTT. The encoded protein is CASSLDHTDTQYF.

This chain links TRBV7-6 with TRBJ2-7; D possibly corresponds to TRBD2 (5 bases). The CDR3 spans 15 residues. Trimming took off 2 bases at V and 4 bases at J, with 15 bases between the two ends. The germline CDR1 and CDR2 sequences are SGHVS and FNYEAQ. The CDR3: CASSLIARPTYEQYF. For the CDR3, the DNA is TGTGCCAGCAGCTTAATAGCGAGACCGACTTACGAGCAGTACTTC. The whole variable domain, filled in from reference TRBV7-6 and TRBJ2-7, reads GAGVSQSPRYKVTKRGQDVALRCDPISGHVSLYWYRQALGQGPEFLTYFNYEAQQDKSGLPNDRFSAERPEGSISTLTIQRTEQRDSAMYRCASSLIARPTYEQYFGPGTRLTVT.

This clone has more than one count but fewer than ten. J is TRBJ2-3 and V is TRBV5-1, with TRBD2 matching 9 bases. There are 17 residues in the CDR3. Germline V gene data show CDR1 as SGHRS and CDR2 as YFSETQ. V shed 0 bases and J 1 base; nucleotides not matched to a gene: 6. CDR3 residues: CASSLGPSGTGTDTQYF. The CDR3, as DNA: TGCGCCAGCAGCTTGGGTCCTAGCGGGACAGGCACAGATACGCAGTATTTT.

The chain employs TRBV6-6 and TRBJ1-1; a weak D match, TRBD1 (6 bases). The CDR3 is made up of 15 amino acids. Between the trimmed V and J ends, which lost 3 bases and 4 bases, there was a span of 15 bases. Germline CDR1 and CDR2: MNHNY and SVGAGI (reference sequence). CDR3 nucleotides: TGTGCCAGCAGTTATCTGCAGGGGTCGGCCACTGAAGCTTTCTTT. It specifies CASSYLQGSATEAFF.

V and J are TRBV10-3 and TRBJ1-1, with a tentative D call TRBD1 (6 bases). This CDR3 contains 13 residues. Trimming removed 5 bases from V and 5 bases from J, with 12 bases in between. Germline CDR1 ENHRY, CDR2 SYGVKD. The CDR3 DNA follows: TGTGCCATCAGTTATCAAAGGGGGACTGAAGCTTTCTTT. This sequence encodes CAISYQRGTEAFF.